A single T cell receptor beta chain is shown here with its context. Its antigen remains unknown. This specimen belongs to a study of T cells in localized non-small cell lung cancer. Regarding the study as a whole: Longer overall survival was linked to higher blood T cell density. Because only a single region of the tumor was sequenced, heterogeneity remains possible.

Libraries were prepared by immunoSEQ multiplex PCR; TCRdb keeps only in-frame clonotypes and omits some of them. The table lists roughly 86,000 clones, roughly 86% of them singletons. The source material was peripheral blood, sampled before any cancer treatment. This TCR derives from a man between 40 and 75 years old with stage I lung adenocarcinoma.

The CDR3 DNA is TGTGCCAGCAGTGTTCGACAGGGGATGAATCAGCCCCAGCATTTT. This gives the protein CASSVRQGMNQPQHF. The chain has TRBV2 and TRBJ1-5; 8 nucleotides line up with TRBD1. The V segment lost 4 bases and the J segment 4 bases; nucleotides outside the gene matches: 6. The germline V gene has CDR1 SNHLY and CDR2 FYNNEI. This CDR3 spans 15 amino acids.